The 25 T cell receptor beta chains given below trace back to one sample, sequenced in a study of cytomegalovirus exposure and HLA in healthy donors. 60 Vbeta and 13 Jbeta primers were used in PCR. Method: immunoSEQ multiplex PCR; TCRdb's copy keeps in-frame clones and lacks some. Here the sample spans around 190,000 clones, about four fifths being singletons. The material sequenced was PBMCs. The receptors stem from a man in his forties in good health and CMV-seropositive.

The chain joins TRBV20-1 to TRBJ1-2, with 7 bases matching TRBD1. The CDR3 spans 11 residues. Germline V gene lookup returns CDR1 DFQATT and CDR2 SNEGSKA (reference sequence). With 7 bases clipped from V and 4 bases from J, the junction kept 3 bases outside the gene matches. In nucleotides, the CDR3 is TGCAGTGTTGCAGGGGGCTATGGCTACACCTTC. As protein: CSVAGGYGYTF.

The rearrangement uses TRBV28 and TRBJ1-1; the match to TRBD1 covers 7 bases. The CDR3 length is 14 residues. The germline CDR1 and CDR2 sequences are MDHEN and SYDVKM. J gave up 5 bases and V 3 bases, and 6 bases lay outside the gene matches. CDR3 DNA sequence: TGTGCCAGCAGTTTGTTGCAGGGGGGAACTGAAGCTTTCTTT. Amino acid sequence: CASSLLQGGTEAFF.

The rearrangement uses TRBV13 and TRBJ1-5; D is possibly TRBD1 (5 bases). This CDR3 region has 15 residues. CDR1 and CDR2 from the germline V gene are PRHDT and FYEKMQ (reference sequence). The V and J ends lost 2 bases and 6 bases respectively, with 14 bases between them. CDR3 sequence: CASSLRGGTRQPQHF. The DNA of the CDR3 is TGTGCCAGCAGCTTAAGGGGTGGTACGCGTCAGCCCCAGCATTTT.

The V call is TRBV25-1, the J call TRBJ1-1; D possibly corresponds to TRBD1 (5 bases). CDR3 length equals 15 residues. V lost 3 bases and J lost 1, with 12 bases in between. Germline V gene sequence: CDR1 MGHDK, CDR2 SYGVNS. The CDR3 nucleotides read TGTGCCAGCAGTGACTATAGGGGTTCGAACACTGAAGCTTTCTTT. Its translation is CASSDYRGSNTEAFF.

This rearrangement joins TRBV10-3 to TRBJ2-7, with D possibly matching TRBD2 (5 bases). This CDR3 has 12 residues. Germline CDR1 and CDR2: ENHRY and SYGVKD. V gave up 3 bases and J gave up 3 bases, with 6 bases separating them. Here the CDR3 reads CAISEEGYEQYF. CDR3 sequence (DNA): TGTGCCATCAGTGAAGAGGGCTACGAGCAGTACTTC.

The chain combines TRBV6-5 with TRBJ2-2, with 10 positions matching TRBD1. The CDR3 has 15 amino acids. With V trimmed by 4 bases and J by 6 bases, 5 bases remained unmatched. Germline values: CDR1 MNHEY, CDR2 SVGAGI. CDR3 DNA sequence: TGTGCCAGCAGTTCTTTCGGACAGGGGGCCGGGGAGCTGTTTTTT. Translation gives CASSSFGQGAGELFF.

This clone has a single count. The gene calls are TRBV28 and TRBJ1-1; D might be TRBD1 (5 bases). The CDR3 is 17 amino acids. Germline CDR1 MDHEN, CDR2 SYDVKM. Between the trimmed V and J ends, which lost 6 bases and 0 bases, there was a span of 20 bases. CDR3 loop: CASRGITRGNMNTEAFF. The DNA for the CDR3 is TGTGCCAGCAGGGGAATAACCCGGGGGAACATGAACACTGAAGCTTTCTTT.

This clone was seen more than once but under ten times. The chain recombines TRBV28 with TRBJ1-3; 11 bases match TRBD1. This CDR3 comprises 17 residues. Unmatched junction bases numbered 10, after V lost 6 bases and J lost 3 bases. Germline lookup yields CDR1 MDHEN and CDR2 SYDVKM. CDR3 in amino acids: CASSSFGTGGGGNTIYF. The CDR3 bases are TGTGCCAGCAGCTCTTTCGGGACAGGGGGTGGTGGAAACACCATATATTTT.

The chain couples TRBV5-5 to TRBJ2-3; 10 nucleotides match TRBD2. After removal of 2 bases from V and 1 base from J, the junction contained 4 bases not matched to a gene. The CDR3 sequence is 16 residues long. CDR1 and CDR2 (germline): SGHKS, YYEKEE (reference sequence). Here the CDR3 reads CASSFTSGTRTDTQYF. CDR3 sequence (DNA): TGTGCCAGCAGCTTTACTAGCGGGACCCGCACAGATACGCAGTATTTT.

The V gene is TRBV29-1, the J gene TRBJ2-1, with a weak D call TRBD1 (5 bases). The length of the CDR3 is 14 residues. Germline values: CDR1 SQVTM, CDR2 ANQGSEA. Trimming removed 6 bases from V and 0 bases from J, with 12 bases in between. For the CDR3, the DNA is TGCAGCGTCCAGGGCCGCACCTCCTACAATGAGCAGTTCTTC. It translates to CSVQGRTSYNEQFF.

The gene calls are TRBV12-5 and TRBJ2-7; TRBD1 might be the D (6 bases). Trimming stripped 6 bases from V and 3 bases from J, with 9 bases between. The CDR3 has 12 amino acids. CDR1 and CDR2 (germline): LGHNT, FRNRAP. The DNA of the CDR3 is TGTGCTAGTGGCCAGGACAGCTACGAGCAGTACTTC. Translated, it gives CASGQDSYEQYF.

This sequence joins TRBV7-9 and TRBJ2-5, with D hard to call. The V end was cut by 5 bases, the J end by 4 bases, with 11 bases between. The CDR3 loop spans 13 amino acids. Germline V CDR1 and CDR2: SEHNR, FQNEAQ (reference sequence). DNA for the CDR3: TGTGCCAGCAGCCCTACAGTGGCAGAGACCCAGTACTTC. Amino acid sequence: CASSPTVAETQYF.

For this clone: At one end the junction does not follow the germline gene, possibly because of a read error. This chain joins TRBV10-1 and TRBJ1-1; no definite D call. The CDR3 length is 14 residues. Germline CDR1 and CDR2: WNHNN and SYGVQD (reference sequence). CDR3: CASSSGQAWAESFF. DNA for the CDR3: TGCGCCAGCAGCAGCGGCCAGGCTTGGGCTGAATCTTTCTTT.

V gene TRBV5-1 combines with J gene TRBJ2-5, with 11 bases matching TRBD2. The CDR3 is 15 amino acids. V gave up 4 bases and J gave up 2 bases; unmatched junction bases: 4. From germline, CDR1 is SGHRS and CDR2 YFSETQ. The CDR3 here is CASSIGTSGQETQYF. CDR3 in DNA: TGCGCCAGCAGCATCGGGACTAGCGGACAAGAGACCCAGTACTTC.

This chain links TRBV10-3 with TRBJ1-6; 8 positions match TRBD1. V dropped 5 bases and J dropped 7; count of bases not matched to a gene: 4. This CDR3 spans 14 amino acids. Germline V gene data show CDR1 as ENHRY and CDR2 as SYGVKD. The CDR3 loop reads CAISTDRANSPLHF. In DNA, the CDR3 is TGTGCCATCAGTACGGACAGGGCAAATTCACCCCTCCACTTT.

This rearrangement joins TRBV7-3 to TRBJ2-3, with D hard to call. The V and J ends lost 5 bases and 2 bases respectively, with 11 bases between them. This CDR3 is built from 14 residues. Per germline, CDR1 SGHTA and CDR2 FQGTGA. The CDR3, as DNA: TGTGCCAGCAGCCCGTCGACTGCCACAGATACGCAGTATTTT. Its protein product is CASSPSTATDTQYF.

This clone was seen a single time. This chain uses TRBV30 with TRBJ1-1; 8 positions agree with TRBD1. V gave up 3 bases and J gave up 3 bases; unmatched junction bases: 6. Germline CDR1 reads GTSNPN; CDR2 reads SVGIG (reference sequence). This CDR3 has 14 residues. CDR3 sequence: CAWSAGGPDTEAFF. The CDR3 bases are TGTGCCTGGAGCGCAGGGGGCCCGGACACTGAAGCTTTCTTT.

V is TRBV15 and J is TRBJ2-1; 8 nucleotides line up with TRBD2. V was clipped by 2 bases and J by 0 bases; unmatched bases: 12. The CDR3 contains 19 residues. Germline V gene lookup returns CDR1 LNHNV and CDR2 YYDKDF (reference sequence). The CDR3 DNA sequence: TGTGCCACCAGCAGACCCCTGGGTAGCGGGGCTAGCTCCTACAATGAGCAGTTCTTC. This gives the protein CATSRPLGSGASSYNEQFF.

This clone has just one count. The chain is built from TRBV2 and TRBJ2-7; D may be TRBD1 (6 bases). CDR3 length: 14 residues. V was clipped by 5 bases and J by 3 bases, with 14 bases between them. CDR1 and CDR2 (germline): SNHLY, FYNNEI. The CDR3 is CASSREQGFYEQYF. The CDR3 region has the DNA TGTGCCAGCAGTCGGGAACAGGGTTTCTACGAGCAGTACTTC.

This sequence joins TRBV7-9 and TRBJ1-2; 8 nucleotides align to TRBD1. The V segment lost 3 bases and the J segment 11 bases; nucleotides outside the gene matches: 8. There are 13 residues in the CDR3. Germline CDR1 is SEHNR and CDR2 is FQNEAQ (reference sequence). Written as DNA, the CDR3 is TGTGCCAGCAGCTTCGCACAGGGGGGGAGGTACACCTTC. Translation gives CASSFAQGGRYTF.

This rearrangement joins TRBV4-1 to TRBJ1-6; D not certain. The CDR3 loop spans 17 amino acids. The germline V and J ends were trimmed by 0 bases and 3 bases, with 12 bases remaining between them. Looked up from germline, CDR1 is MGHRA and CDR2 is YSYEKL. CDR3 amino acids: CASSQDPLGDYNSPLHF. CDR3 DNA: TGCGCCAGCAGCCAAGACCCCCTTGGAGACTATAATTCACCCCTCCACTTT.

The chain employs TRBV18 and TRBJ1-1, with 8 bases fitting TRBD1. Germline assignment: CDR1 KGHSH and CDR2 LQKENI. With 6 bases clipped from V and 3 bases from J, the junction kept 6 bases outside the gene matches. The CDR3 contains 14 residues. CDR3 sequence (DNA): TGTGCCAGCTCGCCAGGGGGCGGAGACACTGAAGCTTTCTTT. It yields the protein CASSPGGGDTEAFF.

The CDR3 bases are TGTGCCAGCTCACTTAAGGGGGTGGAGACCCAGTACTTC. It is translated as CASSLKGVETQYF. This chain joins TRBV18 and TRBJ2-5; weak D call: TRBD1 (6 bases). Trimming removed 4 bases from V and 5 bases from J, with 11 bases in between. Germline CDR1 is KGHSH and CDR2 is LQKENI. The CDR3 length is 13 residues. Full variable domain (rest looked up from reference TRBV18 and TRBJ2-5): NAGVMQNPRHLVRRRGQEARLRCSPMKGHSHVYWYRQLPEEGLKFMVYLQKENIIDESGMPKERFSAEFPKEGPSILRIQQVVRGDSAAYFCASSLKGVETQYFGPGTRLLVL.

The chain employs TRBV2 and TRBJ1-4; D gene uncertain. The V gene's germline CDR1 is SNHLY and CDR2 FYNNEI. Trimming took off 6 bases at V and 0 bases at J, with 11 bases between the two ends. There are 15 residues in the CDR3. The CDR3 sequence: CASRPRATTNEKLFF. In nucleotides, the CDR3 is TGTGCCAGCAGGCCGCGGGCGACAACTAATGAAAAACTGTTTTTT.

The CDR3 is CATLQGAEQFF. The CDR3 nucleotides read TGTGCCACCCTACAGGGGGCTGAGCAGTTCTTC. J is TRBJ2-1 and V is TRBV10-3; 9 nucleotides line up with TRBD1. The germline V gene encodes CDR1 ENHRY and CDR2 SYGVKD. Trimming cost V 10 bases and J 9 bases; bases outside gene matches: 4. This CDR3 region has 11 residues.